What follows are 25 T cell receptor beta chains derived from one specimen sequenced in a study of CD8 T cells in ankylosing spondylitis. TCRdb ran MiXCR on the 5' RACE reads and lists one entry per CDR3 protein. This sample has some 30,000 distinct CDR3 sequences, with 7.2% found just once. Material for sequencing was blood, either unsorted or a sorted T cell fraction (not recorded which). These TCRs come from a male donor with ankylosing spondylitis or in good health (not recorded which).

This clonotype was seen at least ten times. This chain links TRBV11-2 with TRBJ2-1; D unresolved. The V gene's germline CDR1 is SGHAT and CDR2 FQNNGV. The germline V and J ends were trimmed by 4 bases and 3 bases, with 13 bases remaining between them. The CDR3 runs 15 residues. The CDR3 region is CASSSSMGYYNEQFF. In DNA form, the CDR3 reads TGTGCCAGCAGCTCGTCTATGGGTTACTACAATGAGCAGTTCTTC.

This clonotype was observed at least ten times. The rearrangement joins TRBV28 to TRBJ2-5; possible D gene TRBD2, 6 bases. Trimming took 5 bases from V and 2 from J, leaving 12 bases between them. Germline CDR1 is MDHEN and CDR2 is SYDVKM. This CDR3 spans 14 amino acids. The CDR3 sequence is CASSKGGLQETQYF. The CDR3 region has the DNA TGTGCCAGCAGTAAGGGAGGCCTACAAGAGACCCAGTACTTC.

This clonotype was found many times. The chain couples TRBV20-1 to TRBJ2-1; 8 bases align to TRBD2. Trimming took 6 bases from V and 7 from J; bases not matched to a gene: 14. This CDR3 is built from 15 residues. CDR1 is DFQATT, CDR2 SNEGSKA, per germline (reference sequence). CDR3 in amino acids: CSAQRYSGIGNEQFF. CDR3 coding DNA: TGCAGTGCCCAGAGGTATAGCGGGATTGGTAATGAGCAGTTCTTC.

This clonotype came up many times. This rearrangement joins TRBV12-3 or TRBV12-4 to TRBJ1-3; a weak D match, TRBD1 (5 bases). V was trimmed by 6 bases and J by 4 bases, leaving 16 bases between them. The CDR3 is 15 residues long. CDR3 sequence: CASSQGGAAGNTIYF. For the CDR3, the DNA is TGTGCCAGCAGCCAAGGCGGGGCAGCAGGAAACACCATATATTTT.

This clonotype was counted many times. The V gene is TRBV20-1, the J gene TRBJ2-2, with D possibly being TRBD1 or TRBD2 (5 bases each). The V and J ends lost 1 base and 4 bases respectively, with 13 bases between them. Germline V lookup: CDR1 DFQATT, CDR2 SNEGSKA (reference sequence). The CDR3 has 15 residues. The CDR3, as DNA: TGCAGTGCTAGAGGGGGGAGCGCCGGCACCGGGGAGCTGTTTTTT. Its translation is CSARGGSAGTGELFF.

In this sample, this clonotype turned up many times. V and J are TRBV20-1 and TRBJ2-1; 11 nucleotides line up with TRBD1. CDR3 length: 16 amino acids. Germline V gene lookup returns CDR1 DFQATT and CDR2 SNEGSKA (reference sequence). V lost 2 bases and J lost 9; bases outside the gene matches: 12. CDR3 protein: CSARINRDRGLLEQFF. The CDR3 nucleotides read TGCAGTGCTAGAATAAACCGGGACAGGGGGTTACTTGAGCAGTTCTTC.

This clonotype was picked up many times. The J gene is TRBJ2-4, the V gene TRBV29-1; either TRBD1 or TRBD2 may supply D (6 bases each). The CDR3 totals 11 residues. V was pared by 4 bases and J by 8 bases, with 9 bases between. Germline CDR1 SQVTM, CDR2 ANQGSEA. CDR3 coding DNA: TGCAGCGTTGGGGGGGCAGACATTCAGTACTTC. This sequence encodes CSVGGADIQYF.

This clonotype came up a few times. J is TRBJ2-7 and V is TRBV5-1; 12 bases are a match to TRBD2. The CDR3 is 15 amino acids. V gave up 2 bases and J gave up 6 bases; unmatched junction bases: 6. The V gene's germline CDR1 is SGHRS and CDR2 YFSETQ. CDR3 nucleotide sequence: TGCGCCAGCAGCTTACTAGCGGGAGGATCGAGCGAGCAGTACTTC. This codes for CASSLLAGGSSEQYF. The entire variable domain, with the rest obtained from reference TRBV5-1 and TRBJ2-7, is as follows: KAGVTQTPRYLIKTRGQQVTLSCSPISGHRSVSWYQQTPGQGLQFLFEYFSETQRNKGNFPGRFSGRQFSNSRSEMNVSTLELGDSALYLCASSLLAGGSSEQYFGPGTRLTVT.

This clonotype was counted ten times or more. This chain joins TRBV29-1 and TRBJ1-5, with D perhaps matching TRBD1 (6 bases). The CDR3 extends over 11 amino acids. V lost 5 bases and J 16 bases, leaving 18 bases between the germline ends. Germline CDR1 is SQVTM and CDR2 is ANQGSEA. The CDR3 DNA reads TGCAGCGTTAAACAGGGCTCGGGGGAACATTTT. Its translation is CSVKQGSGEHF. The complete variable domain, with remaining parts taken from reference TRBV29-1 and TRBJ1-5, reads SAVISQKPSRDICQRGTSLTIQCQVDSQVTMMFWYRQQPGQSLTLIATANQGSEATYESGFVIDKFPISRPNLTFSTLTVSNMSPEDSSIYLCSVKQGSGEHFGDGTRLSIL.

This clonotype was counted at least ten times. The chain employs TRBV29-1 and TRBJ2-7; the D gene could be TRBD1 or TRBD2 (5 bases each). CDR3 length equals 12 residues. The V gene's germline CDR1 is SQVTM and CDR2 ANQGSEA. V lost 3 bases to trimming and J lost 5 bases, with 11 bases between them. Written as DNA, the CDR3 is TGCAGCGTTGATAAGGGGACCGACGAGCAGTACTTC. Residues: CSVDKGTDEQYF.

At least ten counts were recorded for this clonotype. The CDR3 loop reads CASSFLAGGNNEQFF. The DNA for the CDR3 is TGTGCCAGCAGTTTCCTAGCGGGAGGGAACAATGAGCAGTTCTTC. The chain uses TRBV12-3 or TRBV12-4 and TRBJ2-1; 12 bases map to TRBD2. The CDR3 sequence is 15 residues long. J gave up 5 bases and V 3 bases, and 2 bases lay outside the gene matches.

This clonotype came up many times. The chain is built from TRBV29-1 and TRBJ2-1; 10 positions match TRBD2. With V trimmed by 6 bases and J by 7 bases, 9 bases remained unmatched. Germline V gene lookup returns CDR1 SQVTM and CDR2 ANQGSEA. This CDR3 is 14 amino acids long. The DNA for the CDR3 is TGCAGCGTGGCTACTAGCGGGGTTACAAATGAGCAGTTCTTC. It is translated as CSVATSGVTNEQFF.

J is TRBJ2-1 and V is TRBV29-1; D is undetermined. The germline V and J ends were trimmed by 2 bases and 0 bases, with 5 bases remaining between them. Germline CDR1 and CDR2: SQVTM and ANQGSEA. The CDR3 sequence is 13 residues long. This chain's CDR3 is CSVERSSYNEQFF. Written as DNA, the CDR3 is TGCAGCGTTGAACGGAGCTCCTACAATGAGCAGTTCTTC.

This clonotype was counted ten times or more. The chain has TRBV20-1 and TRBJ2-1; 12 bases are a match to TRBD2. Germline V CDR1 and CDR2: DFQATT, SNEGSKA (reference sequence). The J segment lost 7 bases and the V segment lost 1 base, leaving 5 bases of the junction unmatched. The CDR3 sequence is 15 residues long. For the CDR3, the DNA is TGCAGTGCTAGAGGACTAGCGGGAGTTGGTAATGAGCAGTTCTTC. This encodes CSARGLAGVGNEQFF.

This clonotype was observed at least ten times. J is TRBJ1-5 and V is TRBV12-3 or TRBV12-4; 7 bases agree with TRBD1. Unmatched junction bases numbered 2, after V lost 5 bases and J lost 4 bases. The CDR3 totals 13 residues. This CDR3 reads CASSPGGNQPQHF. The CDR3 DNA reads as TGTGCCAGCAGTCCAGGGGGAAATCAGCCCCAGCATTTT.

Only a few counts were recorded for this clonotype. V is TRBV7-2 and J is TRBJ2-2; D remains unclear. Between the trimmed V and J ends, which lost 0 bases and 1 base, there was a span of 6 bases. The CDR3 totals 15 residues. Per germline, CDR1 SGHTA and CDR2 FQGNSA. In DNA, the CDR3 is TGTGCCAGCAGCTTAGCGGTAATGAACACCGGGGAGCTGTTTTTT. Translation gives CASSLAVMNTGELFF.

This clonotype has a count of ten or more. The CDR3 loop is CASSFGSGNTIYF. Here the CDR3 DNA reads TGTGCCAGCAGTTTTGGCTCTGGAAACACCATATATTTT. The chain links TRBV6-6 to TRBJ1-3; D is ambiguous. Germline V gene lookup returns CDR1 MNHNY and CDR2 SVGAGI (reference sequence). This CDR3 contains 13 residues. The V end lost 4 bases, the J end lost 0 bases, and 4 bases lay between the germline ends.

This clonotype was counted ten times or more. The chain recombines TRBV29-1 with TRBJ2-1, with 8 bases aligning to TRBD1. Trimming at V came to 5 bases and at J to 7 bases, leaving 10 bases not matched to a gene. In germline, CDR1 is SQVTM, CDR2 ANQGSEA. The CDR3 covers 14 residues. The CDR3 sequence is CSVPRTNRGNEQFF. The CDR3 region has the DNA TGCAGCGTTCCACGGACGAACAGGGGGAATGAGCAGTTCTTC.

This clonotype was detected ten times or more. The J gene is TRBJ2-7, the V gene TRBV3-1, with no clear D. The germline V and J ends were trimmed by 0 bases and 0 bases, with 9 bases remaining between them. Germline V lookup: CDR1 LGHDT, CDR2 YNNKEL (reference sequence). The length of the CDR3 is 15 residues. The CDR3 DNA reads TGTGCCAGCAGCCAAGATACAGCGCTCTCCTACGAGCAGTACTTC. Translated: CASSQDTALSYEQYF.

At least ten counts were recorded for this clonotype. The chain uses TRBV12-3 or TRBV12-4 and TRBJ2-1; 10 bases are a match to TRBD2. V was clipped by 5 bases and J by 7 bases; unmatched bases: 8. This CDR3 contains 15 residues. The CDR3 region has the DNA TGTGCCAGCAGTCCTCCGGGACTAGCGTCTAATGAGCAGTTCTTC. It translates to CASSPPGLASNEQFF.

V is TRBV7-9 and J is TRBJ2-1; a weak D match, TRBD1 (5 bases). Germline V gene lookup returns CDR1 SEHNR and CDR2 FQNEAQ (reference sequence). This CDR3 spans 16 amino acids. V dropped 5 bases and J dropped 4 bases, with 18 bases sitting between them. CDR3 nucleotide sequence: TGTGCCAGCAGCCTTCAGGGCCTACTCCCTTACAATGAGCAGTTCTTC. Translation gives CASSLQGLLPYNEQFF.

This clonotype was picked up many times. The chain carries TRBV20-1 and TRBJ1-6, with a tentative D call TRBD1 (6 bases). Trimming took off 5 bases at V and 4 bases at J, with 24 bases between the two ends. There are 18 residues in the CDR3. Germline CDR1 is DFQATT and CDR2 is SNEGSKA (reference sequence). The CDR3 loop reads CSAEREGTGGHYNSPLHF. CDR3 nucleotides: TGCAGTGCTGAGAGAGAGGGGACGGGGGGACATTATAATTCACCCCTCCACTTT.

This clonotype has at least ten counts. The V gene is TRBV4-1, the J gene TRBJ2-1; possibly TRBD2 for D (7 bases). V was clipped by 8 bases and J by 6 bases, with 17 bases between them. From germline, CDR1 is MGHRA and CDR2 YSYEKL. The CDR3 runs to 14 residues. The CDR3 spells CASGGGGAVNEQFF. The DNA for the CDR3 is TGCGCCAGCGGGGGGGGGGGCGCGGTCAATGAGCAGTTCTTC.

This clonotype appeared many times. This chain uses TRBV3-1 with TRBJ2-7, with 9 positions matching TRBD2. Trimming at V came to 5 bases and at J to 3 bases, leaving 5 bases not matched to a gene. The CDR3 totals 14 residues. CDR1 LGHDT and CDR2 YNNKEL come from the germline V gene (reference sequence). CDR3 sequence (DNA): TGTGCCAGCAGCACTACTAGCGGGCACTACGAGCAGTACTTC. Translation gives CASSTTSGHYEQYF.

This clonotype was observed at least ten times. The rearrangement joins TRBV20-1 to TRBJ2-2, with D uncertain. This CDR3 comprises 13 residues. Deletions cut 5 bases from V and 7 bases from J, with 14 bases between. The germline CDR1 and CDR2 sequences are DFQATT and SNEGSKA (reference sequence). The CDR3 nucleotides are TGCAGTGCTTCTAGAATCGTTGGCGGGGAGCTGTTTTTT. Amino acids: CSASRIVGGELFF.